This T cell receptor beta chain was retrieved from a study of T cell responses to AZD1222 COVID-19 vaccine. Clones were read by immunoSEQ multiplex PCR, and TCRdb kept only the in-frame ones, dropping some. The profile shows about 150,000 clones, roughly 88% of them singletons. In the case of this clone: Its antigen remains unknown.

General observations from the study: CD4 TCRs covered the whole spike, strongest at regions 160-218 and 743-854. The donor cohort was predominantly white British with a female majority, and clonal diversity may have been underestimated.

V shed 2 bases and J shed 0 bases, with 12 bases lying between them. Per the germline V gene, CDR1 is SGHTA and CDR2 is FQGTGA. This CDR3 has 16 amino acids. Source: peripheral blood, taken on day 0 of MenACWY control vaccination. This clonotype was obtained from an adult in good health. The rearrangement joins TRBV7-3 to TRBJ2-3; possibly TRBD1 or TRBD2 for D (5 bases each). The CDR3 DNA is TGTGCCAGCAGCTTAGAAGCGAGGGGTAGCACAGATACGCAGTATTTT. Translation: CASSLEARGSTDTQYF.